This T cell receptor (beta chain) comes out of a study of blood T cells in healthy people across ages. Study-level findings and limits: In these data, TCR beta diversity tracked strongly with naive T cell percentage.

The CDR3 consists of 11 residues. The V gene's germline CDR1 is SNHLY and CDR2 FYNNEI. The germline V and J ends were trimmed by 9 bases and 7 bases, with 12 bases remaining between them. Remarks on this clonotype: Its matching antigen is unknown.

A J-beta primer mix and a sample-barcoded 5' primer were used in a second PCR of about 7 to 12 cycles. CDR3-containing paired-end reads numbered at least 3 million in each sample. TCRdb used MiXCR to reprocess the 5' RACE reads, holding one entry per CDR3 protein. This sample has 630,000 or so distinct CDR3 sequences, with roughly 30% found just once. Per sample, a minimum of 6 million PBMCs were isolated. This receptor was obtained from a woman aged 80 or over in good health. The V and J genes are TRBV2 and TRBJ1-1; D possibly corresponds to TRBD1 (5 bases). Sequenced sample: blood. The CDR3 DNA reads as TGTGCCAGTAGCTATGGGGGTGAAGCTTTCTTT. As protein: CASSYGGEAFF.